The present T cell receptor (beta chain) was sequenced within a study of cytomegalovirus exposure and HLA in healthy donors. Study-level results: Some public TCRs appeared in many individuals, while most sequences were rare. Several of the most significant clusters appeared, in a later analysis, to be linked to common viral pathogens.

Samples came from healthy bone marrow donors. The PCR employed 60 Vbeta primers together with 13 Jbeta primers. Produced via immunoSEQ multiplex PCR; TCRdb's table is partial and in-frame only. There are some 78,000 clones in the sample; 80% occur only once, and about 32% lies in the top ten. The V gene's germline CDR1 is PRHDT and CDR2 FYEKMQ (reference sequence). This CDR3 contains 15 residues. The J segment lost 5 bases and the V segment lost 4 bases, leaving 10 bases of the junction unmatched. About this clone: Its target is unknown.

The sequenced sample was PBMCs. The chain combines TRBV13 with TRBJ1-1, with 7 bases identical to TRBD1. The TCR sequence derives from a man aged 45-60 years in good health and CMV-seropositive. This chain's CDR3 is CASSYRGLTGTEAFF. CDR3 nucleotides: TGTGCCAGCAGCTACAGGGGTCTAACGGGGACTGAAGCTTTCTTT.